This T cell receptor beta chain was sequenced for a study of cytomegalovirus exposure and HLA in healthy donors. The PCR made use of 60 Vbeta and 13 Jbeta primers. Sequencing was performed with immunoSEQ multiplex PCR; in TCRdb, only in-frame clones are kept and a portion is missing. Seen in this sample are about 200,000 clones; the ten most common clones hold less than 1%. Study results and caveats: Judged likely to be a sequencing artifact was a cluster of highly shared sequence variants. Across donors, sequencing depth was assumed by presence/absence analyses to be roughly uniform. The study designated some 180 TCR beta chains cytomegalovirus-associated. The majority of TCR sequences were rare, yet some public TCRs appeared in many donors.

Germline V CDR1 and CDR2: SGHRS, YFSETQ. The V gene end was trimmed by 4 bases and the J gene end by 9 bases; junction bases not matched to a gene: 4. There are 15 residues in the CDR3. In regard to this clone: The antigen remains unidentified.

The chain carries TRBV5-1 and TRBJ2-1; 16 bases line up with TRBD2. Sequencing input: PBMCs. The sequence was obtained from a woman aged 25-40 years in good health and CMV-seropositive. CDR3 residues: CASSQGTSGRGEQFF. CDR3 nucleotides: TGCGCCAGCAGCCAAGGGACTAGCGGGAGGGGTGAGCAGTTCTTC.